This is a list of T cell receptor beta chains from one sample in a study of breast tumors, draining lymph nodes, adjacent tissues. One entry per CDR3 protein results from TCRdb running MiXCR on the multiplex PCR reads. The repertoire holds 200,000 or so distinct CDR3 sequences, roughly 29% seen once, with 4% to 5.5% in the top ten. The sequencing sample was made of axillary lymph node tissue. The source is a female donor with breast cancer. Some clones in this sample may be carry-over from other donors' samples. The CDR3 runs from the conserved cysteine through the conserved F or W. The D gene is left open where the match is weak. Size tells how often a clone was seen (once, few, many) or the class of an expanded clone, and some rows leave it out.

V	size	D	J	DNA	CDR3
TRBV5-8	many	NA	TRBJ1-4	TGTGCCAGCAGCTTGAATAAGGGAATGGCTAATGAAAAACTGTTTTTT	CASSLNKGMANEKLFF
TRBV2	NA	TRBD1	TRBJ1-4	TGTGCCAGCAGAGGGACAGAAAACCTACTTAACGAAGAACTGTTTTTT	CASRGTENLLNEELFF
TRBV12-3/TRBV12-4	many	TRBD2	TRBJ2-2	TGTGCCAGCAGTCCCCCAAAGTACGGGACTAAGTATGGGGAGCTGTTTTTT	CASSPPKYGTKYGELFF
TRBV18	many	TRBD1	TRBJ2-5	TGTGCCAGCTCACCAAGGGGACAGCAAGAGACCCAGTACTTC	CASSPRGQQETQYF
TRBV15	many	TRBD1	TRBJ2-5	TGTGCCACCAGCGACCCCGGGACAGGGTTAGAAGAGACCCAGTACTTC	CATSDPGTGLEETQYF
TRBV4-3	NA	NA	TRBJ1-1	TGCGCCAGCAGCCTCAATCTCTTAGGGAACACTGAAGCTTTCTTT	CASSLNLLGNTEAFF
TRBV5-1	NA	TRBD1	TRBJ2-5	TGCGCCAGCAGCACGGGACAGGGGGGCGACACCCAGTACTTC	CASSTGQGGDTQYF
TRBV20-1	many	NA	TRBJ2-7	TGCAGTGCAAGGCCACCGCCGACCTACGAGCAGTACTTC	CSARPPPTYEQYF
TRBV5-5	many	NA	TRBJ2-7	TGTGCCAGCAGCTCGACCCGATCCGAGCAGTACTTC	CASSSTRSEQYF
TRBV10-1	NA	TRBD2	TRBJ2-3	TGCGCCAGCAGTGCTCGCGGGGGAGAGCAGGTTACGCAGTATTTT	CASSARGGEQVTQYF
TRBV7-2	many	NA	TRBJ1-5	TGTGCCAGCAGCTTAGGGGTAAAAAAGCCCCAGCATTTT	CASSLGVKKPQHF
TRBV6-2/TRBV6-3	many	TRBD2	TRBJ2-5	TGTGCCAGCAGTCGCCCGGGGGGAGGAGAGACCCAGTACTTC	CASSRPGGGETQYF
TRBV4-1	NA	NA	TRBJ1-1	TGCGCCAGCAGCCTCCCAACCAGACACACTGAAGCTTTCTTT	CASSLPTRHTEAFF
TRBV27	NA	NA	TRBJ2-7	TGTGCCAGCAGTTTATATTACGGCCCTCCCTACGAGCAGTACTTC	CASSLYYGPPYEQYF
TRBV5-1	many	NA	TRBJ1-2	TGCGCCAGCAGGTTGAGTAGCGGTAGGGGCTATGGCTACACCTTC	CASRLSSGRGYGYTF
TRBV18	once	NA	TRBJ1-1	TGTGCCAGCCTCCAGGGAATGGATGCTGAAGCTTTCTTT	CASLQGMDAEAFF
TRBV6-6	few	TRBD2	TRBJ2-5	TGTGCCAGCAGTTACGGGCAACTAGCGGGGGCTGGGGAGACCCAGTACTTC	CASSYGQLAGAGETQYF
TRBV5-6	NA	NA	TRBJ1-4	TGTGCCAGCAGCTCTCCTAGGGCCCTTAATGAAAAACTGTTTTTT	CASSSPRALNEKLFF
TRBV6-2/TRBV6-3	NA	TRBD1	TRBJ2-7	TGTGCCAGCAGCCGGACAGGGGGCACCGAGCAGTACTTC	CASSRTGGTEQYF
TRBV6-1	few	NA	TRBJ2-3	TGTGCCAGCAGTGAAGCGGTAGGGGGTGTCGCCGATACGCAGTATTTT	CASSEAVGGVADTQYF
TRBV6-2/TRBV6-3	many	NA	TRBJ2-5	TGTGCCAGCAGTTATGGGCAGTTCCAAGAGACCCAGTACTTC	CASSYGQFQETQYF
TRBV29-1	NA	TRBD1	TRBJ1-5	TGCAGCGTTGGACAGGGGGCTGGTCAGCCTCAGCATTTT	CSVGQGAGQPQHF
TRBV7-3	NA	NA	TRBJ1-1	TGTGCCAGCAGCTTGACGGGGAACGCTGAAGCTTTCTTT	CASSLTGNAEAFF
TRBV7-2	NA	TRBD2	TRBJ2-7	TGTGCCAGCAGCCCGGGACTAGCGGCCTACGAGCAGTACTTC	CASSPGLAAYEQYF
TRBV6-5	many	TRBD2	TRBJ2-7	TGTGCCAGCAGTCACTCGCTAGCGGACTCCTACGAGCAGTACTTC	CASSHSLADSYEQYF
TRBV11-2	NA	TRBD1	TRBJ2-3	TGTGCCAGCAGCTTAGTTTCCGGGACAGGGGGCACAGATACGCAGTATTTT	CASSLVSGTGGTDTQYF
TRBV5-1	many	TRBD2	TRBJ2-1	TGCGCCAGCAGCGTGACTAGCGGGAGAGGGGATGAGCAGTTCTTC	CASSVTSGRGDEQFF
TRBV5-8	many	NA	TRBJ2-2	TGTGCCAGCAGCGCTGGAGGGACCATGACCGGGGAGCTGTTTTTT	CASSAGGTMTGELFF
TRBV5-1	many	NA	TRBJ2-5	TGTGCCAGCAGCTTAGGGGGGAGTGGGCAAGAGACCCAGTACTTC	CASSLGGSGQETQYF
TRBV6-6	many	TRBD2	TRBJ2-3	TGTGCCAGCATCCTGACTAGCGGGAGGGCAGATACGCAGTATTTT	CASILTSGRADTQYF
TRBV4-1	many	NA	TRBJ2-7	TGCGCCAGCTCCCCGGACACCGGGTGGAGGGAGCAGTACTTC	CASSPDTGWREQYF
TRBV9	many	TRBD2	TRBJ2-2	TGTGCCAGCAGCGCCGGGACTAACCCCAACACCGGGGAGCTGTTTTTT	CASSAGTNPNTGELFF
TRBV28	few	NA	TRBJ2-7	TGTGCCAGCAGTGATCCTAGGAGGTCGGCAGGGGAGGAGCAGTACTTC	CASSDPRRSAGEEQYF
TRBV20-1	many	NA	TRBJ2-3	TGCAGTGCTAGGCACGGGGGCACAGATACGCAGTATTTT	CSARHGGTDTQYF
TRBV20-1	many	NA	TRBJ2-5	TGCAGTGCTAGAGATTCAGAGGGCGGAGAGACCCAGTACTTC	CSARDSEGGETQYF
TRBV29-1	medium-sized	TRBD2	TRBJ2-5	TGCAGCGTTGAAGGCGGGGGAAAGTACCAAGAGACCCAGTACTTC	CSVEGGGKYQETQYF
TRBV20-1	many	TRBD2	TRBJ2-5	TGCAGTGCCCTTCGACTAGCGGAAGAGACCCAGTACTTC	CSALRLAEETQYF
TRBV5-6	NA	NA	TRBJ1-3	TGTGCCAGCAGCTTGTACGGGGGAGAGTATGGCTACACCATATATTTT	CASSLYGGEYGYTIYF
TRBV2	many	NA	TRBJ2-1	TGTGCCAGCATCAACCAGGACCGGTGGGGCGGGGAGCAGTTCTTC	CASINQDRWGGEQFF